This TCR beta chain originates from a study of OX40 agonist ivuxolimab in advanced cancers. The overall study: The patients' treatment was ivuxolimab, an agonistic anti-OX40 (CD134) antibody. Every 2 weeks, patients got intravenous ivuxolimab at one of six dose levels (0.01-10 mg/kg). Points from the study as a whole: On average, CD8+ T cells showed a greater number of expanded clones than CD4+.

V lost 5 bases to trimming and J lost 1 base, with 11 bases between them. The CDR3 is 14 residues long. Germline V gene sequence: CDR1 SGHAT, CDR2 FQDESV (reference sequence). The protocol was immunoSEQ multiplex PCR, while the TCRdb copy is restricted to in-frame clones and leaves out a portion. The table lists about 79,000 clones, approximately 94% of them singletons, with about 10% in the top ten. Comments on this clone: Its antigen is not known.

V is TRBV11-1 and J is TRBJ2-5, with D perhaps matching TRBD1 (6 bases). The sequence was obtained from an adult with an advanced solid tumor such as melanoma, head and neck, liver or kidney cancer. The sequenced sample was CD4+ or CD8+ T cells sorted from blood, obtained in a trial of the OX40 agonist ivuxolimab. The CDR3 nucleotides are TGTGCCAGCAGCGGCACAGGGACCCAAGAGACCCAGTACTTC. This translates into CASSGTGTQETQYF.